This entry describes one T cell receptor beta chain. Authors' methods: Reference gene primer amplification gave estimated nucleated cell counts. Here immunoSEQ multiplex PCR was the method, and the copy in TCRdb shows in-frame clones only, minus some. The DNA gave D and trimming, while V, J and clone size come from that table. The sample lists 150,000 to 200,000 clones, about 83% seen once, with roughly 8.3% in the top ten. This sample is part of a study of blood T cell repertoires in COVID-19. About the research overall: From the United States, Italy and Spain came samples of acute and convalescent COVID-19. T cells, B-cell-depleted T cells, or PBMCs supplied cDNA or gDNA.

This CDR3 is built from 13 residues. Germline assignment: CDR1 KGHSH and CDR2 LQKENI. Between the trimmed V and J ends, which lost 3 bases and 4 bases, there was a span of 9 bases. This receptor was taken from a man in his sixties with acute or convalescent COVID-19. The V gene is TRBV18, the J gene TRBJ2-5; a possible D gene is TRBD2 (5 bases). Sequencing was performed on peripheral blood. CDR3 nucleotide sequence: TGTGCCAGCTCACCTCCGGCGGGAGAGACCCAGTACTTC. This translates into CASSPPAGETQYF.